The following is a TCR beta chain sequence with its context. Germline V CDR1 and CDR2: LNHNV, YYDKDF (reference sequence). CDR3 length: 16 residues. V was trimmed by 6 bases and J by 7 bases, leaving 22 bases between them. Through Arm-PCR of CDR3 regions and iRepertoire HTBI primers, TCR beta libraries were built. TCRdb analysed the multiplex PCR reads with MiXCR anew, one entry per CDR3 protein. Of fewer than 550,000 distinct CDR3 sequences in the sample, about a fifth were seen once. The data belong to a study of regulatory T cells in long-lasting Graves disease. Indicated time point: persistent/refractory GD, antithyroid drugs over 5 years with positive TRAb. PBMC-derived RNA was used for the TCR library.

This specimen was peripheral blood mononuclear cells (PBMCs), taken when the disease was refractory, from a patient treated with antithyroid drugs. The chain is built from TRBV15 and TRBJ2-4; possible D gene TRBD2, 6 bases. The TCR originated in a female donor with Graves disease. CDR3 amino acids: CATRPGSAGLGNIQYF. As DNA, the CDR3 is TGTGCCACCAGGCCCGGGTCGGCGGGGTTGGGGAACATTCAGTACTTC.